This T cell receptor (beta chain) was found in a study of T-cell memory formation after mild COVID-19. Overall study context: The TCR clusters were mostly specific to one donor. The study, taken as a whole, reports: SARS-CoV-2 specificity of second-wave clones peaking day 37 was unconfirmed.

This CDR3 comprises 12 residues. From germline, CDR1 is SEHNR and CDR2 FQNEAQ (reference sequence). Regarding this clonotype: No antigen is known for it. Germline and junction disagree at one end, which may indicate a read error.

With constant-segment primers, 5'RACE yielded cDNA libraries of TCR alpha and TCR beta that carried sample barcodes and UMIs. TCRdb analysed the 5' RACE reads with MiXCR anew, one entry per CDR3 protein. The sample holds about 560,000 distinct CDR3 sequences; about 22% are singletons and the top ten take about 8.2%. The sequence was collected from an adult woman who had mild COVID-19 (a few samples of this study predate the infection). Cell type and time point are not known. Sequences were obtained from PBMCs or a T cell subset sorted from them (not recorded which). The chain recombines TRBV7-9 with TRBJ2-7; 7 bases align to TRBD2. The CDR3 sequence: CASSLDPAGKIF. CDR3 sequence (DNA): TGTGCCAGCAGCTTAGATCCAGCGGGGAAGATCTTC.